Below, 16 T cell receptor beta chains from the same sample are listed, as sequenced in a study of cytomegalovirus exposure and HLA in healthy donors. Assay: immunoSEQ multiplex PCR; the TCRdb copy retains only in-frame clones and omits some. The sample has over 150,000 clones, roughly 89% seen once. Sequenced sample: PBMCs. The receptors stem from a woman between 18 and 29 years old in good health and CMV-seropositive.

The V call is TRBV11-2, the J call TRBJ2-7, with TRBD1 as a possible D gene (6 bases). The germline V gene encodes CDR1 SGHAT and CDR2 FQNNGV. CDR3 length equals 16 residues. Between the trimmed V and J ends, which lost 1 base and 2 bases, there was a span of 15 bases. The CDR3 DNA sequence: TGTGCCAGCAGCTTAGCTCCCCGGACAGTGACCTACGAGCAGTACTTC. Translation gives CASSLAPRTVTYEQYF.

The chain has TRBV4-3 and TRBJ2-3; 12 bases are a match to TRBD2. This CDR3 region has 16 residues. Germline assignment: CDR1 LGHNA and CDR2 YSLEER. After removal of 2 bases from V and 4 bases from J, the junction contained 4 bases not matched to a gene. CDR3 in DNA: TGCGCCAGCAGCCAACTAGCGGGAGGGCTTGCAGATACGCAGTATTTT. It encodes CASSQLAGGLADTQYF.

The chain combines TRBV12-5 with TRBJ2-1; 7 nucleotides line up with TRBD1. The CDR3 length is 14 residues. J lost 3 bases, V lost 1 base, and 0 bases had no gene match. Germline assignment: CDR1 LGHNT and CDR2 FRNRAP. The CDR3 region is CASGLGDSYNEQFF. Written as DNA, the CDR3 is TGTGCTAGTGGTTTGGGGGACAGCTACAATGAGCAGTTCTTC.

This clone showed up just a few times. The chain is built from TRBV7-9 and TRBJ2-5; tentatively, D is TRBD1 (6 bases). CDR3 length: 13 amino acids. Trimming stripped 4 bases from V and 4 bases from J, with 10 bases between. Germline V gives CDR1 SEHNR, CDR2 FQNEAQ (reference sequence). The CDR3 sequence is CASSSRGPETQYF. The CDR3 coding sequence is TGTGCCAGCAGCTCCAGGGGCCCAGAGACCCAGTACTTC.

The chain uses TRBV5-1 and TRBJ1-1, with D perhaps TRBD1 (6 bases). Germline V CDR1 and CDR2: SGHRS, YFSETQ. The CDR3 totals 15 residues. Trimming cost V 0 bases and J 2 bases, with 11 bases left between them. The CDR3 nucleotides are TGCGCCAGCAGCTTGGTGGACAGCCGCAACACTGAAGCTTTCTTT. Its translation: CASSLVDSRNTEAFF.

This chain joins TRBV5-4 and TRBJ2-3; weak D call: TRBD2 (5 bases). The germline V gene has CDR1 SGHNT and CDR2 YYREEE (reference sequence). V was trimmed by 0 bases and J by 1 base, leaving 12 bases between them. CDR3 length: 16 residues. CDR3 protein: CASSLGRWGGTDTQYF. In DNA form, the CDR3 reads TGTGCCAGCAGCTTGGGGCGATGGGGAGGCACAGATACGCAGTATTTT.

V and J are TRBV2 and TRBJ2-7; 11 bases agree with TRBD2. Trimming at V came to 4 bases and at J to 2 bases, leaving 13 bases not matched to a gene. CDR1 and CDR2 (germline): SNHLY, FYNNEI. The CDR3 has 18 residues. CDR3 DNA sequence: TGTGCCAGCAGTGGGGTCCGTCTAGCGGGGGGACCACCCTACGAGCAGTACTTC. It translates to CASSGVRLAGGPPYEQYF.

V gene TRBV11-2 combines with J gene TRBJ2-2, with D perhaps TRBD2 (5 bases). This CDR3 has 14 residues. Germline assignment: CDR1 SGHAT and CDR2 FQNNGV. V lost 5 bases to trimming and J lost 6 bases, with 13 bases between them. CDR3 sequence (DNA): TGTGCCAGCAGCCAAAACGGGGTGGCCGGGGAGCTGTTTTTT. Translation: CASSQNGVAGELFF.

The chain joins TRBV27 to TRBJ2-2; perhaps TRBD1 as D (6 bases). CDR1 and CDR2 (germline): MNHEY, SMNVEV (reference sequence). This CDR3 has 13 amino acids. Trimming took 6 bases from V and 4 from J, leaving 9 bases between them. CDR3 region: CASRPGVTGELFF. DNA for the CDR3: TGTGCCAGCAGACCAGGGGTCACCGGGGAGCTGTTTTTT.

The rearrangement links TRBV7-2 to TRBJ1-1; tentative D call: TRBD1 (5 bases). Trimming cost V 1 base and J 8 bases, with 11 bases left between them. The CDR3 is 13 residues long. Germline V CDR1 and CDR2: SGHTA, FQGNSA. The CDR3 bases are TGTGCCAGCAGCTTAGAGGCAGGGTTGGAAGCTTTCTTT. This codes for CASSLEAGLEAFF.

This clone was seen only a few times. Written as DNA, the CDR3 is TGTGCCAGCAGGGGACAGGGTCGACGGCCCCAGCATTTT. The encoded protein is CASRGQGRRPQHF. The V and J genes are TRBV6-1 and TRBJ1-5, with 9 bases that match TRBD1. CDR3 length: 13 amino acids. Germline CDR1 and CDR2: MNHNS and SASEGT. The ends lost 6 bases at V and 9 bases at J; junction bases unmatched: 6.

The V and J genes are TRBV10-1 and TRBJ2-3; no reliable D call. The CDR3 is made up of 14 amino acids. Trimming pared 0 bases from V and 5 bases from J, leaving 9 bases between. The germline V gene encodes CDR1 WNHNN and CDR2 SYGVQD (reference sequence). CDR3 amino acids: CASSESIPVDTQYF. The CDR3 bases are TGCGCCAGCAGTGAGTCGATACCAGTAGATACGCAGTATTTT.

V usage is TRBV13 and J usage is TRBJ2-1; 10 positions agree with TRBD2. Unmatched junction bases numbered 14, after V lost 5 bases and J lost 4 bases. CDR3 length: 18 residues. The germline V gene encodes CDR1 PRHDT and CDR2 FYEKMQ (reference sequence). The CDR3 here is CASSPGGTSVKHYNEQFF. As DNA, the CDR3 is TGTGCCAGCAGCCCAGGAGGGACTAGCGTCAAACATTACAATGAGCAGTTCTTC.

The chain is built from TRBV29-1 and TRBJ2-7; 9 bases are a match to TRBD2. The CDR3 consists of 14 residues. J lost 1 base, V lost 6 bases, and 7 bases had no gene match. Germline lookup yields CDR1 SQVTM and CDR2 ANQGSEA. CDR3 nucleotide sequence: TGCAGCGTGCTGTCTAGCGGGGCATCCTACGAGCAGTACTTC. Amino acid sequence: CSVLSSGASYEQYF.

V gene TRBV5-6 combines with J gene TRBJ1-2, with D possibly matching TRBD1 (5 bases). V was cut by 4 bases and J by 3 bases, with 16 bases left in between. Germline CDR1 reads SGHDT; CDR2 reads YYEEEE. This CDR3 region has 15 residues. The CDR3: CASSTSVEGDYGYTF. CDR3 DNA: TGTGCCAGCAGCACTTCAGTTGAAGGGGACTATGGCTACACCTTC.

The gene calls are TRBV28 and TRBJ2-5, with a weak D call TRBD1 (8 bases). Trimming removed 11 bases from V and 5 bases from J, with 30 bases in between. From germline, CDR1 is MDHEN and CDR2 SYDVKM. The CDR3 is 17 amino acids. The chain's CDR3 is CAHKCVLTGGVGETQYF. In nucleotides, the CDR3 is TGTGCCCACAAGTGCGTCCTCACAGGGGGGGTAGGGGAGACCCAGTACTTC.